This TCR beta chain originates from a study of T cells after posttransplantation cyclophosphamide. Study-wide points: Blood and skin or GI T cell repertoires showed limited TRB overlap. Donor-recipient repertoire similarity was low at 1-2 months, rising over year one. After PTCy, TRB diversity resembled that of CNI/methotrexate controls.

On the day of bone marrow donation, the related graft donor provided peripheral blood. CDR3 size: 11 residues. Trimming shortened V by 10 bases and J by 4 bases, and 10 bases separated the two germline ends. Germline V CDR1 and CDR2: SGHNT, YENEEA. This clone was seen a handful of times. Its specificity is not known. TCRdb's table, derived via immunoSEQ multiplex PCR, lists solely in-frame clones and lacks some. Sampling found some 46,000 clones, none seen once. This clonotype was obtained from a man between 40 and 49 years old in good health, CMV-negative, and a related stem cell transplant donor. Sequenced sample: PBMCs. This chain joins TRBV11-3 and TRBJ2-5; no reliable D call. In DNA, the CDR3 is TGTGCCACCCGCTCGGGAGAGACCCAGTACTTC. Protein sequence: CATRSGETQYF.